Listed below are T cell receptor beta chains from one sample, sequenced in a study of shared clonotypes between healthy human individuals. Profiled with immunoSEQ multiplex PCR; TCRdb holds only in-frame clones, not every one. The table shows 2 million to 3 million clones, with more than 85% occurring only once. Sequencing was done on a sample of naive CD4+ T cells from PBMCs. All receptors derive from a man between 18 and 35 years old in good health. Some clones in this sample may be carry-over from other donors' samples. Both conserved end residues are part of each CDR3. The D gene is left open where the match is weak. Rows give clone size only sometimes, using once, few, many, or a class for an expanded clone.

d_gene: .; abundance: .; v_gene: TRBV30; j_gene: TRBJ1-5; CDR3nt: TGTGCCAACCCCGTATGGGGACATAGCAATCAGCCCCAGCATTTT; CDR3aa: CANPVWGHSNQPQHF
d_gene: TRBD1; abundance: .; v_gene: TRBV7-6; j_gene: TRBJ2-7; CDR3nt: TGTGCCAGCAGCCAGGGACAGGGCATCTACGAGCAGTACTTC; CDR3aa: CASSQGQGIYEQYF
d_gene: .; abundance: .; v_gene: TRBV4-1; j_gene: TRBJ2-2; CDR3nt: TGCGCCAGCAGCCAAGACCCGACACACAAGAACACCGGGGAGCTGTTTTTT; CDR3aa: CASSQDPTHKNTGELFF
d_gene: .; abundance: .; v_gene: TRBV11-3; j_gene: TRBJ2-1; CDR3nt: TGTGCCAGCAGCCCAAACTCCTACAATGAGCAGTTCTTC; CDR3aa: CASSPNSYNEQFF
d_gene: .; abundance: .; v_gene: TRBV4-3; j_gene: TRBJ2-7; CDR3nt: TGCGCCAGCAGCCAAGGTTGGCAGGGTCGGTACGAGCAGTACTTC; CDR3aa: CASSQGWQGRYEQYF
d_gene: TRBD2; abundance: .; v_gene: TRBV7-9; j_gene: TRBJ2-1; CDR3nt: TGTGCCAGCGGGAACCTAGAGCGGGAGGGAAAGGGAGAGCAGTTCTTC; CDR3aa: CASGNLEREGKGEQFF
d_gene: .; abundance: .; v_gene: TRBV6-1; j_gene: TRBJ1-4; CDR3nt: TGTGCCAGCAGTGCGGGGGGCCTCGGTGAAAAACTGTTTTTT; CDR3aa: CASSAGGLGEKLFF
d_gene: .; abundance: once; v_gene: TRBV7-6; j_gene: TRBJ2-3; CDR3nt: TGTGCCAGCAGCTTAGGGGCGACCTCAATTGCGGATACGCAGTATTTT; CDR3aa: CASSLGATSIADTQYF
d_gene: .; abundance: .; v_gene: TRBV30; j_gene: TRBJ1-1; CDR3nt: TGTGCCTGGAGTACGCTCGGGACTGAAGCTTTCTTT; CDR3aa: CAWSTLGTEAFF
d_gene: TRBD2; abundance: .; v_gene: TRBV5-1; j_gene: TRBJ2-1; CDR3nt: TGCGCCACCCGGACTAGCGGGATAGACAATGAGCAGTTCTTC; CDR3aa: CATRTSGIDNEQFF
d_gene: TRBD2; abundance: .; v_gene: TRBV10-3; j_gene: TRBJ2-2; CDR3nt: TGTGCCACCGCCGGGACTAGCGGCACCGGGGAGCTGTTTTTT; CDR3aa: CATAGTSGTGELFF
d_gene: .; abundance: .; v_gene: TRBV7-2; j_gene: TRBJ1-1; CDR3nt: TGTGCCAGCAGCCCCGTGGTCGGGGGAGCTTTCTTT; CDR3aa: CASSPVVGGAFF
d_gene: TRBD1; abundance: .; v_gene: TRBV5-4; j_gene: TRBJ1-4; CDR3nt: TGTGCCAGCAGCGGAACAGGGGGACGGGTTGAAAAACTGTTTTTT; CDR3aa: CASSGTGGRVEKLFF
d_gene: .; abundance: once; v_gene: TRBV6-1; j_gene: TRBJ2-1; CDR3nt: TGTGCCAGCAGTGGGACGGCGGTCTCCTACAATGAGCAGTTCTTC; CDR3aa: CASSGTAVSYNEQFF
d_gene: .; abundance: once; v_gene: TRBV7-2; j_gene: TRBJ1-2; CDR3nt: TGTGCCAGCAGCTCATATGTCGGGCCAGGTCGCTATGGCTACACCTTC; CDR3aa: CASSSYVGPGRYGYTF
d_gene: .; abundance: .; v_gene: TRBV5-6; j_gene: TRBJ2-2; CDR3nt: TGTGCCAGCAGCCAATACTGGACAGGGAGGGTCGGGGAGCTGTTTTTT; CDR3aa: CASSQYWTGRVGELFF
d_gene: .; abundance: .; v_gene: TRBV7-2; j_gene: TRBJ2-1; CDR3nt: TGTGCCAGCAGCTTCTTATACAATGAGCAGTTCTTC; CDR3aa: CASSFLYNEQFF
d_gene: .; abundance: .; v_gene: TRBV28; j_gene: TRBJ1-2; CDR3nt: TGTGCCAGCAGGCCTCGACCGAAACACTATGGCTACACCTTC; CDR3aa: CASRPRPKHYGYTF
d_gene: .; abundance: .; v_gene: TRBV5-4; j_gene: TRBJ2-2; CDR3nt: TGTGCCAGCAGCTTGGGTCAGGGTACCGGGAAGCTGTTTTTT; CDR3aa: CASSLGQGTGKLFF